This is a list of T cell receptor beta chains from one sample in a study of vaccination and CD4 T cells after COVID-19. No cognate antigen is known for these TCRs. TCRdb itself ran the PCR reads through MiXCR, one entry per CDR3 protein. The sample consists of 20,000 to 25,000 distinct CDR3 sequences, over 55% of them appearing once. This specimen was CD4+ T cells from blood, cultured in vitro, taken after SARS-CoV-2 vaccination. These receptor sequences come from a human donor who received a COVID-19 vaccine. The CDR3 runs from the conserved cysteine through the conserved F or W. A D gene is named only where the DNA matches it firmly. Rows give clone size only sometimes, using once, few, many, or a class for an expanded clone.

V gene	clone size	J gene	D gene	CDR3 DNA	CDR3 protein
TRBV6-1	few	TRBJ1-2	NA	TGTGCCAGCAGTGATGAGGGTTTCGGCTACACCTTC	CASSDEGFGYTF
TRBV20-1	NA	TRBJ1-5	NA	TGCAGTGCTCCCTCTAGGGGTACCAATCAGCCCCAGCATTTT	CSAPSRGTNQPQHF
TRBV7-9	NA	TRBJ1-1	NA	TGTGCCAGCAGCCCAATTCAGGGGATTGGGATGACTGAAGCTTTCTTT	CASSPIQGIGMTEAFF
TRBV20-1	NA	TRBJ1-6	TRBD1	TGCAGTGCTTCCGGGACAGTCGTCTCGGGGAATTCACCCCTCCACTTT	CSASGTVVSGNSPLHF
TRBV25-1	NA	TRBJ2-1	NA	TGTGCCAGCAGTGAGGGAGGACTCGACAATGAGCAGTTCTTC	CASSEGGLDNEQFF
TRBV20-1	NA	TRBJ2-3	TRBD2	TGCAGTGCGAAGACCCGGAGTAGCGGGGGGGGGCCAGATACGCAGTATTTT	CSAKTRSSGGGPDTQYF
TRBV19	few	TRBJ1-5	TRBD1	TGTGCCAGTAGTCTTGGGACAGGCGGCAATCAGCCCCAGCATTTT	CASSLGTGGNQPQHF
TRBV7-2	NA	TRBJ1-1	NA	TGTGCCAGCAGCTTATCAGCGGGTCCCTCGGCTTTCTTT	CASSLSAGPSAFF
TRBV10-3	NA	TRBJ1-2	NA	TGTGCCATCAGTGAGTCTGCACAGCCAGACTATGGCTACACCTTC	CAISESAQPDYGYTF
TRBV10-1	NA	TRBJ1-5	TRBD1	TGCGCCAGCAGTGAGAACGACAGGGATTACAGCAATCAGCCCCAGCATTTT	CASSENDRDYSNQPQHF